The 15 T cell receptor beta chains in this list originate from one sample, sequenced in a study of T cell repertoires in aging, cancer and after chemotherapy. TRB rearrangements spanning V, D and J were amplified using mixed TRB-A/B primers. TCRdb reprocessed the multiplex PCR reads via MiXCR and lists one record per CDR3 protein. This repertoire shows approximately 10,000 distinct CDR3 sequences, approximately 37% found once; its top ten account for roughly 1.7%. The template was genomic DNA from peripheral blood, not RNA. Sequenced material: blood. These receptors were obtained from a human donor in good health.

V and J are TRBV18 and TRBJ1-6; 10 bases line up with TRBD1. The germline gives CDR1 KGHSH, CDR2 LQKENI. The CDR3 runs 14 residues. With V trimmed by 6 bases and J by 6 bases, 2 bases remained unmatched. CDR3 in DNA: TGTGCCAGCTCCCGGGACAGGGGTAATTCACCCCTCCACTTT. Translating it yields CASSRDRGNSPLHF.

This clonotype has a handful of counts. The chain recombines TRBV20-1 with TRBJ1-6; D unclear. Looked up from germline, CDR1 is DFQATT and CDR2 is SNEGSKA (reference sequence). V was pared by 6 bases and J by 0 bases, with 12 bases between. The CDR3 is 15 amino acids. The CDR3 sequence is CSAQVQSSYNSPLHF. In DNA form, the CDR3 reads TGCAGTGCCCAAGTACAGAGCTCCTATAATTCACCCCTCCACTTT.

The chain uses TRBV5-5 and TRBJ2-7; 7 nucleotides match TRBD2. The CDR3 is 15 amino acids. Germline CDR1 SGHKS, CDR2 YYEKEE (reference sequence). V lost 6 bases and J lost 2; bases outside the gene matches: 11. CDR3 in DNA: TGTGCCAGCAATTCAGGCACCCTAGCGGCCTACGAGCAGTACGTC. This translates into CASNSGTLAAYEQYV.

V is TRBV5-5 and J is TRBJ1-4; 7 bases align to TRBD1. V was clipped by 4 bases and J by 8 bases; unmatched bases: 11. This CDR3 has 15 residues. Germline CDR1 and CDR2: SGHKS and YYEKEE (reference sequence). The DNA of the CDR3 is TGTGCCAGCAGCCAATCCGGGACAGTGCCCGAAAAACTGTTTTTT. Translation: CASSQSGTVPEKLFF.

This clonotype was recorded only once. V and J are TRBV7-3 and TRBJ1-1; 7 bases are shared with TRBD1. Losses at the gene ends were 4 bases for V and 3 bases for J; bases not matched to a gene: 2. Germline CDR1 SGHTA, CDR2 FQGTGA. The CDR3 runs to 13 residues. The CDR3 sequence: CASSWQGDTEAFF. DNA of the CDR3: TGTGCCAGCAGCTGGCAGGGGGACACTGAAGCTTTCTTT.

The chain combines TRBV12-3 or TRBV12-4 with TRBJ2-3; 15 bases are shared with TRBD2. This CDR3 contains 20 residues. After removal of 5 bases from V and 0 bases from J, the junction contained 12 bases not matched to a gene. As DNA, the CDR3 is TGTGCCAGCAGTCCGGGACAGGGACTAGCGGGGGGTACTAGCACAGATACGCAGTATTTT. The encoded protein is CASSPGQGLAGGTSTDTQYF.

A remark on this clonotype: A read error may account for a junction end that differs from germline. The V call is TRBV4-2, the J call TRBJ1-3, with a tentative D call TRBD1 (5 bases). The length of the CDR3 is 15 residues. Germline V gene data show CDR1 as LGHNA and CDR2 as YNFKEQ. Written as DNA, the CDR3 is TGCGCCAGCAGCCAAGAGGGGACGGCTGGAAACACCATATATTTT. It encodes CASSQEGTAGNTIYF.

The V and J genes are TRBV2 and TRBJ1-5; TRBD1 matches 8 bases. Per the germline V gene, CDR1 is SNHLY and CDR2 is FYNNEI. There are 13 residues in the CDR3. Trimming at V came to 4 bases and at J to 7 bases, leaving 3 bases not matched to a gene. CDR3 loop: CASSGQGLQPQHF. The CDR3 DNA follows: TGTGCCAGCAGTGGACAGGGGTTGCAGCCCCAGCATTTT.

The chain combines TRBV7-2 with TRBJ1-2; a possible D gene is TRBD1 (5 bases). The CDR3 runs 15 residues. Trimming left V 1 base short and J 5 bases short, with 14 bases between. CDR1 SGHTA and CDR2 FQGNSA come from the germline V gene. The chain's CDR3 is CASSLDGAVEYGYTF. The CDR3, as DNA: TGTGCCAGCAGCTTAGATGGGGCAGTAGAGTATGGCTACACCTTC.

This clonotype was picked up a small number of times. The chain carries TRBV15 and TRBJ1-4, with TRBD1 identical over 8 bases. V lost 3 bases and J lost 7; bases outside the gene matches: 4. This CDR3 contains 14 residues. From germline, CDR1 is LNHNV and CDR2 YYDKDF (reference sequence). The CDR3: CATSRQGAGEKLFF. In DNA form, the CDR3 reads TGTGCCACCAGCAGGCAGGGGGCTGGTGAAAAACTGTTTTTT.

This clonotype occurred a few times. V gene TRBV30 combines with J gene TRBJ2-7, with 9 bases lining up with TRBD1. CDR1 and CDR2 (germline): GTSNPN, SVGIG (reference sequence). Trimming removed 3 bases from V and 5 bases from J; junction bases left unmatched: 8. This CDR3 is 14 amino acids long. The CDR3 DNA sequence: TGTGCCTGGAGCCCGGACAGGGGACTAAACGAGCAGTACGTC. It translates to CAWSPDRGLNEQYV.

This clonotype was counted only a few times. The gene calls are TRBV15 and TRBJ1-3, with unresolved D. Trimming left V 3 bases short and J 0 bases short, with 6 bases between. The germline CDR1 and CDR2 sequences are LNHNV and YYDKDF (reference sequence). This CDR3 is built from 14 residues. The CDR3 loop is CATSRSNSGNTIYF. The CDR3 coding sequence is TGTGCCACCAGCAGGAGTAACTCTGGAAACACCATATATTTT.

The chain couples TRBV9 to TRBJ1-2; 9 bases map to TRBD1. The CDR3 runs 15 residues. Germline V gene sequence: CDR1 SGDLS, CDR2 YYNGEE. J was trimmed by 2 bases and V by 4 bases; bases with no gene match: 6. The CDR3 here is CASSFRQGGNYGYTF. The CDR3 nucleotides read TGTGCCAGCAGCTTCCGACAGGGGGGGAACTATGGCTACACCTTC.

The V gene is TRBV7-6, the J gene TRBJ2-6; 10 positions agree with TRBD2. CDR3 size: 20 residues. CDR1 is SGHVS, CDR2 FNYEAQ, per germline. Unmatched junction bases numbered 11, after V lost 1 base and J lost 2 bases. Here the CDR3 reads CASSLVIPKRGGPGANVLTF. DNA for the CDR3: TGTGCCAGCAGCTTAGTCATCCCCAAGCGGGGGGGACCTGGGGCCAACGTCCTGACTTTC.

CDR3 residues: CAISESTASGDNNEQFF. The CDR3 nucleotides are TGTGCCATCAGTGAGTCGACGGCTAGCGGGGACAACAATGAGCAGTTCTTC. The chain links TRBV10-3 to TRBJ2-1, with TRBD2 identical over 9 bases. This CDR3 has 17 residues. Germline assignment: CDR1 ENHRY and CDR2 SYGVKD. The ends lost 0 bases at V and 5 bases at J; junction bases unmatched: 8.